The present T cell receptor (beta chain) was sequenced within a study of control samples from healthy donors and cancer patients. Only in-frame clones appear in the TCRdb table, and some are missing; sequencing was by immunoSEQ multiplex PCR. The sample holds approximately 110,000 clones; roughly nine tenths are singletons and the top ten take 7.8%. Trimming stripped 7 bases from V and 2 bases from J, with 14 bases between. The CDR3 sequence is 14 residues long. CDR1 and CDR2 (germline): SGDLS, YYNGEE. Sequenced input: blood. This chain connects TRBV9 to TRBJ2-3, with a possible D match to TRBD1 (5 bases). This clonotype was sampled from a woman under 30 in good health. The CDR3 DNA follows: TGTGCCAGCCCCCGACAGACACACACAGATACGCAGTATTTT. Translating gives CASPRQTHTDTQYF.